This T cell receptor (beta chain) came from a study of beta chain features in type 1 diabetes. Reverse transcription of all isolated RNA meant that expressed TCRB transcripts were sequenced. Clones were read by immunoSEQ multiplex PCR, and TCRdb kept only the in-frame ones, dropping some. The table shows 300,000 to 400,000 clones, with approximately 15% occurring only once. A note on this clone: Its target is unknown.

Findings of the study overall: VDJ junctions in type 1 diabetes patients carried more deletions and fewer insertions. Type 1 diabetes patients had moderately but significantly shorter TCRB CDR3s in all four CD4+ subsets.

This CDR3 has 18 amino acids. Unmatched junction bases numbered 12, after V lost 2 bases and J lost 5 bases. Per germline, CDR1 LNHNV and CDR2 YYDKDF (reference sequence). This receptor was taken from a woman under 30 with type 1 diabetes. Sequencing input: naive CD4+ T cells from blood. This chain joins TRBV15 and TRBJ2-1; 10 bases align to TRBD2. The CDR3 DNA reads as TGTGCCACCAGCAGACAAAGCGGGAGGGGCCTTTACGACAATGAGCAGTTCTTC. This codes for CATSRQSGRGLYDNEQFF.